Presented here are 17 T cell receptor beta chains from one specimen sequenced in a study of identical twins (TCRdb year 2016). Libraries were prepared through 5' RACE. TCRdb records Illumina HiSeq 2000 as the sequencer. The public reads were run again by TCRdb, first through fastp at Q25 and then through MiXCR, and only productive beta chains were kept. For every CDR3 protein sequence, its rows merge into one entry that carries the most common genes and DNA. This sample is represented by roughly 700,000 distinct CDR3 sequences; roughly 8% of them were singletons. The top ten hold roughly 0.97% of the sample. This sample was shared with a second study, whose subject was yellow fever vaccine responses in identical twins.

Sample: PBMCs. The source is a woman aged 18-29 years in good health.

This clonotype has only a few counts. The chain couples TRBV20-1 to TRBJ2-6, with a weak D call TRBD1 (5 bases). Germline V gene data show CDR1 as DFQATT and CDR2 as SNEGSKA (reference sequence). The V end lost 7 bases, the J end lost 0 bases, and 19 bases lay between the germline ends. The CDR3 length is 17 residues. CDR3 region: CSGLANTGRSGANVLTF. Here the CDR3 DNA reads TGCAGTGGACTTGCTAATACAGGTCGCTCTGGGGCCAACGTCCTGACTTTC.

This clonotype was observed many times. The V and J genes are TRBV20-1 and TRBJ2-5, with D hard to call. This CDR3 has 11 amino acids. In germline, CDR1 is DFQATT, CDR2 SNEGSKA (reference sequence). V lost 5 bases and J 4 bases, leaving 8 bases between the germline ends. The CDR3 sequence is CSALGPETQYF. CDR3 nucleotides: TGCAGTGCTCTCGGGCCAGAGACCCAGTACTTC.

This clonotype was found a few times. The CDR3 protein is CSARDGTRYNEQFF. The CDR3 nucleotides read TGCAGTGCTAGAGATGGGACAAGATACAATGAGCAGTTCTTC. The chain couples TRBV20-1 to TRBJ2-1, with D maybe TRBD1 (6 bases). Germline V CDR1 and CDR2: DFQATT, SNEGSKA (reference sequence). V was pared by 0 bases and J by 4 bases, with 10 bases between. The CDR3 sequence is 14 residues long.

The chain is built from TRBV21-1 and TRBJ1-2. TRBV21-1 is assigned pseudogene status. This CDR3 region has 15 residues. Written as DNA, the CDR3 is TGTGCCAGCAGCCCCCGTGGAGGGAAGGACTATGGCTACACCTTC. This codes for CASSPRGGKDYGYTF.

This clonotype has just a few counts. This chain joins TRBV12-3 or TRBV12-4 and TRBJ1-5, with no clear D. CDR3 size: 12 residues. V shed 7 bases and J shed 4 bases, with 8 bases lying between them. The CDR3 is CASNYKNQPQHF. CDR3 DNA: TGTGCCAGCAATTACAAGAATCAGCCCCAGCATTTT.

V usage is TRBV7-2 and J usage is TRBJ2-7; the D call may be TRBD1 or TRBD2 (6 bases each). Trimming removed 4 bases at V and 0 bases at J, with 13 bases between. The germline V gene encodes CDR1 SGHTA and CDR2 FQGNSA. The length of the CDR3 is 15 residues. In DNA, the CDR3 is TGTGCCAGCAGCTGGAAGGGGGGCGACTCCTACGAGCAGTACTTC. Amino acids: CASSWKGGDSYEQYF.

This clonotype was detected a few times. The chain joins TRBV12-3 or TRBV12-4 to TRBJ2-7, with D perhaps being TRBD1 or TRBD2 (5 bases each). V dropped 5 bases and J dropped 0 bases, with 20 bases sitting between them. There are 17 residues in the CDR3. CDR3 protein: CASSDSPGGAASYEQYF. The CDR3 nucleotides read TGTGCCAGCAGTGACTCCCCTGGGGGAGCGGCCTCCTACGAGCAGTACTTC.

The genes are TRBV18 and TRBJ2-3; tentatively, D is TRBD1 (6 bases). The V end lost 3 bases, the J end lost 4 bases, and 11 bases lay between the germline ends. The CDR3 length is 14 residues. Germline V CDR1 and CDR2: KGHSH, LQKENI. In nucleotides, the CDR3 is TGTGCCAGCTCACCGGGCAGGGGCCCAGATACGCAGTATTTT. As protein: CASSPGRGPDTQYF.

This clonotype occurred a few times. The V and J genes are TRBV30 and TRBJ1-4; perhaps TRBD1 as D (6 bases). This CDR3 region has 13 residues. Germline lookup yields CDR1 GTSNPN and CDR2 SVGIG (reference sequence). V was cut by 0 bases and J by 8 bases, with 10 bases left in between. The CDR3 DNA sequence: TGTGCCTGGAGTGTACAGGGAGACGAAAAACTGTTTTTT. Translation gives CAWSVQGDEKLFF.

This clonotype has a handful of counts. The chain is built from TRBV12-3 or TRBV12-4 and TRBJ2-1; the match to TRBD1 covers 7 bases. The CDR3 totals 14 residues. Trimming cost V 6 bases and J 7 bases; bases outside gene matches: 9. The chain's CDR3 is CASSEIGRGNEQFF. As DNA, the CDR3 is TGTGCCAGCAGCGAAATCGGCAGGGGGAATGAGCAGTTCTTC.

There are a few counts of this clonotype. CDR3 coding DNA: TGCGCCAGCAGCAAGAATGCGGGACAGGGGAACAATGAGCAGTTCTTC. This sequence encodes CASSKNAGQGNNEQFF. The chain couples TRBV5-1 to TRBJ2-1; 10 bases align to TRBD1. Germline CDR1 SGHRS, CDR2 YFSETQ. The CDR3 totals 16 residues. J was trimmed by 5 bases and V by 4 bases; bases with no gene match: 9.

The rearrangement uses TRBV27 and TRBJ2-7, with D hard to call. CDR3 length: 14 residues. V dropped 4 bases and J dropped 2 bases, with 12 bases sitting between them. Germline-derived CDR1 and CDR2 are MNHEY and SMNVEV (reference sequence). The CDR3: CASSSLDGAYEQYF. The CDR3 bases are TGTGCCAGCAGTTCCTTAGACGGAGCCTACGAGCAGTACTTC.

A few counts support this clonotype. The chain has TRBV19 and TRBJ2-2, with 10 bases that match TRBD1. The germline gives CDR1 LNHDA, CDR2 SQIVND (reference sequence). V lost 5 bases to trimming and J lost 4 bases; unmatched junction nucleotides: 4. This CDR3 is built from 15 residues. CDR3 sequence reads: CASSRDRGPTGELFF. The DNA for the CDR3 is TGTGCCAGTAGTCGCGACAGGGGGCCCACCGGGGAGCTGTTTTTT.

This clonotype turned up a few times. V usage is TRBV24-1 and J usage is TRBJ2-5, with TRBD2 matching over 9 bases. V shed 1 base, J shed 5 bases, and the junction held 7 bases outside the gene matches. The length of the CDR3 is 16 residues. Germline loops: CDR1 KGHDR, CDR2 SFDVKD. The CDR3 sequence is CATSDFRAGGLETQYF. CDR3 coding DNA: TGTGCCACCAGTGATTTTAGAGCGGGGGGTTTGGAGACCCAGTACTTC.

The rearrangement joins TRBV6-5 to TRBJ2-5; D perhaps matches TRBD2 (6 bases). Germline assignment: CDR1 MNHEY and CDR2 SVGAGI. V was trimmed by 0 bases and J by 7 bases, leaving 12 bases between them. This CDR3 contains 14 residues. The CDR3 coding sequence is TGTGCCAGCAGTTACTCCGGGGGATCAGGGACCCAGTACTTC. Its protein product is CASSYSGGSGTQYF.

This clonotype was counted only a few times. The gene calls are TRBV20-1 and TRBJ2-5; 10 bases line up with TRBD1. V lost 6 bases to trimming and J lost 4 bases; unmatched junction nucleotides: 14. The CDR3 is 16 residues long. Per germline, CDR1 DFQATT and CDR2 SNEGSKA (reference sequence). The CDR3 reads CSADGRLGQGIETQYF. The DNA of the CDR3 is TGCAGTGCGGACGGTAGATTGGGACAGGGGATAGAGACCCAGTACTTC.

The chain uses TRBV27 and TRBJ2-7; TRBD1 aligns across 10 bases. After removal of 6 bases from V and 3 bases from J, the junction contained 5 bases not matched to a gene. Germline V gives CDR1 MNHEY, CDR2 SMNVEV (reference sequence). The CDR3 is 14 residues long. CDR3 loop: CASSRDRGFYEQYF. The CDR3, as DNA: TGTGCCAGCAGCCGGGACAGGGGTTTCTACGAGCAGTACTTC.